The present TCR beta chain was sequenced within a study of blood T cell repertoires in COVID-19. At the level of the study: There were acute and convalescent COVID-19 samples, and they came from the United States, Italy and Spain.

The CDR3 contains 17 residues. Method: immunoSEQ multiplex PCR; TCRdb's copy keeps in-frame clones and lacks some. The sample yields 150,000 to 200,000 clones, roughly 91% seen once. The sequence was collected from a human donor in a cohort sampled during active COVID-19. This chain joins TRBV21-1 and TRBJ1-1; the table's D call TRBD1 went unverified against the DNA. TRBV21-1 represents a pseudogene. Sequencing was performed on peripheral blood. The CDR3 DNA reads TGTGCCAGCACGCCCTCCGGAGTGACAGGGCAGGGTTCTGAAGCTTTCTTT. This encodes CASTPSGVTGQGSEAFF.